A selection of T cell receptor beta chains follows, all from one sample in a study of T-cell reconstitution after alpha-beta-depleted transplantation in children. MiXCR, applied by TCRdb to the PCR reads, yields one record per CDR3 protein. The sample includes some 590,000 distinct CDR3 sequences, about 10% of them seen just once. This specimen was PBMCs from the stem cell graft donor, taken from the stem cell graft. The receptors were sampled from a human donor who donated a stem cell graft to a child with acute myeloid leukemia. Both conserved end residues are part of each CDR3. D genes are given only for firm matches. Expanded clones are given a class, and other clones once, few, many or no size at all.

D	J	V	size	CDR3	DNA
.	TRBJ2-4	TRBV5-1	few	CASSLQTGLNIQYF	TGCGCCAGCAGCCTACAAACAGGTCTAAACATTCAGTACTTC
.	TRBJ1-1	TRBV18	.	CASSLGLSQYTEAFF	TGTGCCAGCTCCCTGGGGCTTTCGCAGTACACTGAAGCTTTCTTT
.	TRBJ1-4	TRBV29-1	few	CSASSGNEKLFF	TGCAGCGCTTCATCTGGTAATGAAAAACTGTTTTTT
TRBD1	TRBJ2-1	TRBV29-1	.	CSADRGRTSYNEQFF	TGCAGCGCGGACAGGGGGAGAACCTCCTACAATGAGCAGTTCTTC
.	TRBJ1-1	TRBV12-3/TRBV12-4	many	CASSYRREMNTEAFF	TGTGCCAGCAGTTATAGGCGGGAAATGAACACTGAAGCTTTCTTT
.	TRBJ2-7	TRBV5-1	.	CASSLAIMGEQYF	TGCGCCAGCAGCTTGGCCATAATGGGCGAGCAGTACTTC
.	TRBJ1-1	TRBV5-1	few	CASSLGTAMNTEAFF	TGCGCCAGCAGCTTGGGGACCGCTATGAACACTGAAGCTTTCTTT
.	TRBJ2-7	TRBV12-3/TRBV12-4	many	CASTLTAGSYEQYF	TGTGCCAGCACTCTGACGGCAGGGTCCTACGAGCAGTACTTC
TRBD2	TRBJ2-7	TRBV7-2	many	CASSLSTSGSTQYF	TGTGCCAGCAGCTTAAGCACTAGCGGGAGTACGCAGTACTTC
.	TRBJ2-7	TRBV5-5	few	CASSLDPGSWTYEQYF	TGTGCCAGCAGCTTGGATCCCGGGTCCTGGACCTACGAGCAGTACTTC
.	TRBJ1-5	TRBV21-1	few	CASSKWYRGQHF	TGTGCCAGCAGCAAATGGTATCGGGGCCAGCATTTT
TRBD1	TRBJ2-5	TRBV29-1	few	CSVDSSGTGRETQYF	TGCAGCGTTGACAGCTCCGGGACAGGAAGAGAGACCCAGTACTTC